This is a list of T cell receptor beta chains from one sample in a study of blood T cell repertoires in COVID-19. TCRdb keeps only in-frame clones here, not all; method: immunoSEQ multiplex PCR. In the table there are 120,000 to 150,000 clones, 86% of which are singletons. Sequencing used peripheral blood. Source of these receptors: a woman aged 55-75 years with acute or convalescent COVID-19. Each CDR3 is given with its conserved first and last residue. Each record gives: V gene, J gene, CDR3 length, CDR3 protein.

TRBV29-1	TRBJ1-4	15	CSAYTPGHSNEKLFF
TRBV5-6	TRBJ2-5	13	CASSPGVGETQYF
TRBV6-5	TRBJ1-5	15	CASSPLQGEIQPQHF
TRBV19	TRBJ1-2	16	CASSIGTGGAGYGYTF
TRBV5-1	TRBJ2-1	11	CASSSLSEQFF
TRBV27	TRBJ2-5	14	CASRSRGREETQYF
TRBV25-1	TRBJ1-1	13	CASSEYTTTEAFF
TRBV7-5	TRBJ1-1	15	CARSLVYLEQGEAFF
TRBV15	TRBJ1-2	14	CATSGHRANYGYTF
TRBV30	TRBJ2-3	17	CAWSRSADTLSTDTQYF
TRBV19	TRBJ1-5	13	CASARGPGQPQHF
TRBV24-1	TRBJ2-5	13	CATSVGGRETQYF
TRBV5-1	TRBJ1-5	15	CASSLGDSFGQPQHF
TRBV6-5	TRBJ1-2	12	CASSQGDHGYTF
TRBV6-6	TRBJ2-5	20	CASSPSAGLAGEDISGTQYF
TRBV5-5	TRBJ2-7	16	CASSLGVRYAAYEQYF
TRBV19	TRBJ1-2	11	CASSPFLGYTF
TRBV18	TRBJ2-7	16	CASSDPGQSPFYEQYF
TRBV5-4	TRBJ1-2	14	CASRLTGGNYGYTF
TRBV9	TRBJ2-7	15	CASSPRLAGGSEQYF
TRBV30	TRBJ1-2	13	CAWSGTFSGGYTF
TRBV5-6	TRBJ2-2	14	CASSLGLRDGELFF
TRBV3-1/TRBV3-2	TRBJ2-5	14	CASSHVGGAETQYF
TRBV19	TRBJ2-1	14	CASCSLTGSGEQFF
TRBV5-1	TRBJ2-1	12	CASSLVLNEQFF
TRBV28	TRBJ2-6	16	CASSSRGLRGANVLTF
TRBV29-1	TRBJ2-3	16	CSVVGASGGLTDTQYF
TRBV4-2	TRBJ2-7	14	CASSPSASSYEQYF
TRBV4-3	TRBJ1-1	13	CASSPRGDTEAFF
TRBV5-1	TRBJ1-4	15	CASSLGGSTNEKLFF
TRBV9	TRBJ2-5	14	CASSATPSPETQYF
TRBV11-2	TRBJ1-2	13	CASSLDRGPGYTF
TRBV28	TRBJ1-5	16	CASSLRREVGNQPQHF
TRBV5-1	TRBJ1-1	14	CASIATGGNTEAFF
TRBV5-1	TRBJ2-1	13	CASSLAGGFEQFF
TRBV6-1	TRBJ1-2	15	CASSEDRGFGGGYTF
TRBV6-2/TRBV6-3	TRBJ1-6	12	CASSLENSPLHF
TRBV11-2	TRBJ2-7	17	CASSPVGDRGGSYEQYF
TRBV10-3	TRBJ1-2	13	CAISDDQGYGYTF
TRBV3-1/TRBV3-2	TRBJ2-5	15	CASSYNPGGGETQYF
TRBV18	TRBJ1-3	14	CASSPDRSGNTIYF
TRBV11-2	TRBJ2-7	15	CASSLAGTGSYEQYF
TRBV27	TRBJ2-3	18	CASSLEGRVSPGTDTQYF
TRBV7-2	TRBJ2-5	14	CASSYQRGQETQYF
TRBV21-1	TRBJ2-3	11	CASSNSDTQYF
TRBV6-6	TRBJ1-5	15	CASSTGAAYNQPQHF
TRBV6-2/TRBV6-3	TRBJ2-2	14	CASSGTGRAGELFF
TRBV18	TRBJ2-7	13	CASSPLRGGEQYF
TRBV2	TRBJ1-1	13	CASSAGEGTEAFF
TRBV7-2	TRBJ1-2	16	CASSPTGTGVNYGYTF
TRBV10-3	TRBJ1-1	16	CAISESSGAMNTEAFF